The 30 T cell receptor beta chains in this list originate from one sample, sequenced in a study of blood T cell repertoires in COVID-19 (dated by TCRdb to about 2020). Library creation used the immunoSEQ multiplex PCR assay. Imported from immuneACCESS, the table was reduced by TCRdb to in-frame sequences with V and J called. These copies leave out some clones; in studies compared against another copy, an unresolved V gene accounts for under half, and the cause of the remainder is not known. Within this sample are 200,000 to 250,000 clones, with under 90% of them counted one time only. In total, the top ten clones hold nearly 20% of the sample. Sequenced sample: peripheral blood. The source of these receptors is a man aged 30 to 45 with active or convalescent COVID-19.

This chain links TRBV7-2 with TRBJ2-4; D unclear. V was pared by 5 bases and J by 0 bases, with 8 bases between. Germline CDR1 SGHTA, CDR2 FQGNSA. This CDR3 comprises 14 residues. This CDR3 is CASSPTLAKNIQYF. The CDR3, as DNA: TGTGCCAGCAGCCCGACTCTAGCCAAAAACATTCAGTACTTC.

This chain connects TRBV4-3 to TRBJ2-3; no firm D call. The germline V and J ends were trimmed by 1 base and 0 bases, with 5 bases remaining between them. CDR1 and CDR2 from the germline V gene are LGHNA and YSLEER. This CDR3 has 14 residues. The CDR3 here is CASSQGVSTDTQYF. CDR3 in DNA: TGCGCCAGCAGCCAAGGAGTCAGCACAGATACGCAGTATTTT.

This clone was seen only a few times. The DNA for the CDR3 is TGTGCCAGCAGCCCACGGACAGGCGGGAATCCCGGGGAGCTGTTTTTT. This translates into CASSPRTGGNPGELFF. The chain couples TRBV11-2 to TRBJ2-2; maybe TRBD1 (7 bases). The CDR3 has 16 residues. The V end lost 5 bases, the J end lost 6 bases, and 19 bases lay between the germline ends. Germline assignment: CDR1 SGHAT and CDR2 FQNNGV.

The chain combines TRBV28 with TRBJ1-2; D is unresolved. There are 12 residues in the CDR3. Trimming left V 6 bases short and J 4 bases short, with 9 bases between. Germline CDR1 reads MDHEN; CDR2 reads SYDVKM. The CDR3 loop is CASSPGLYGYTF. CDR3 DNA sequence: TGTGCCAGCAGCCCAGGACTCTATGGCTACACCTTC.

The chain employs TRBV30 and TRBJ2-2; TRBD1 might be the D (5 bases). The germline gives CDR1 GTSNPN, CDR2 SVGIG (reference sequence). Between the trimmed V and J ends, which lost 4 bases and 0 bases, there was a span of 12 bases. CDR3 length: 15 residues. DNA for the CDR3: TGTGCCTGGACAAGACAGCTCGCGAACACCGGGGAGCTGTTTTTT. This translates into CAWTRQLANTGELFF.

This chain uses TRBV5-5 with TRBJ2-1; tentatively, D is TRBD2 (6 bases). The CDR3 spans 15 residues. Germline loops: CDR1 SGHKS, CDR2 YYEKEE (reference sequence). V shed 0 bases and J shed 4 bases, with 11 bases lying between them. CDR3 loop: CASSLAPGVYNEQFF. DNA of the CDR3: TGTGCCAGCAGCTTGGCCCCGGGGGTGTACAATGAGCAGTTCTTC.

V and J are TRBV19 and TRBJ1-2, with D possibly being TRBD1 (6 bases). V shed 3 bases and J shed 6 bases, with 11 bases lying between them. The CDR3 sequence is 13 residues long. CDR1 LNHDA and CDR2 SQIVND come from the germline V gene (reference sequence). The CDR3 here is CASSIGGLNGYTF. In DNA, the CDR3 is TGTGCCAGTAGTATCGGGGGGCTGAATGGCTACACCTTC.

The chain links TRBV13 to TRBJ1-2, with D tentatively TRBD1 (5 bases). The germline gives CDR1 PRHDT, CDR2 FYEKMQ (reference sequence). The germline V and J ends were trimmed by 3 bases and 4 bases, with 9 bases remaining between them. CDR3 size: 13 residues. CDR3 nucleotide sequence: TGTGCCAGCAGCTTCCAGGGAAGCTATGGCTACACCTTC. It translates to CASSFQGSYGYTF.

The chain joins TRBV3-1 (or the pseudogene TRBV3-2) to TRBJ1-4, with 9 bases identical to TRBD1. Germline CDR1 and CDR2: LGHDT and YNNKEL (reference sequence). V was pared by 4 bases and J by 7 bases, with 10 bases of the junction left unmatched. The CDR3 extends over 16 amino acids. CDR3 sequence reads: CASSRRWDREGEKLFF. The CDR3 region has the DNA TGTGCCAGCAGCCGAAGATGGGACAGGGAGGGTGAAAAACTGTTTTTT.

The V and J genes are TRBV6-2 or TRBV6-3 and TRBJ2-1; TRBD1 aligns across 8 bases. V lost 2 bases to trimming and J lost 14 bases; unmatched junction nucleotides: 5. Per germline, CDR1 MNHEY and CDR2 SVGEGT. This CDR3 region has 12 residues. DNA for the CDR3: TGTGCCAGCAGTTACCCGGGACAGGCGGAGTTCTTC. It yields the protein CASSYPGQAEFF.

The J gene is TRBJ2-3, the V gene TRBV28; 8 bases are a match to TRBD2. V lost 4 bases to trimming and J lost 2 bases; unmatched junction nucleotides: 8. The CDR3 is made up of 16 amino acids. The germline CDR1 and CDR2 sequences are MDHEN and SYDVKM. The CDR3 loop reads CASSSGGLAVTDTQYF. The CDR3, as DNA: TGTGCCAGCAGTTCGGGGGGGCTAGCGGTCACAGATACGCAGTATTTT.

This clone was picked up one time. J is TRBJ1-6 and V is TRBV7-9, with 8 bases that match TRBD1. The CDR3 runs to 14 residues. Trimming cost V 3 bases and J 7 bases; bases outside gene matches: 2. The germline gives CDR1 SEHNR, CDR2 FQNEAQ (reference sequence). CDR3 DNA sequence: TGTGCCAGCAGCTTCGGGGACAGGAATTCACCCCTCCACTTT. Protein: CASSFGDRNSPLHF.

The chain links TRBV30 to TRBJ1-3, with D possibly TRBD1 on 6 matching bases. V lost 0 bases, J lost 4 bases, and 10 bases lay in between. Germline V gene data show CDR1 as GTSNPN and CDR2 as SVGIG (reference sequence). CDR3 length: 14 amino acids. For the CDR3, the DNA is TGTGCCTGGAGTGTACAGGGATCAGGAAACACCATATATTTT. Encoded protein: CAWSVQGSGNTIYF.

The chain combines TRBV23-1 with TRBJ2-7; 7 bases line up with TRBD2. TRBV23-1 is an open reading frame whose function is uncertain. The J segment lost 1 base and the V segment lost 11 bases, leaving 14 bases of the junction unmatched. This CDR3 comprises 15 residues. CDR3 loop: CAGRGSGTFSYEQYF. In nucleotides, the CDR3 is TGCGCCGGCCGGGGGAGCGGGACTTTTTCCTACGAGCAGTACTTC.

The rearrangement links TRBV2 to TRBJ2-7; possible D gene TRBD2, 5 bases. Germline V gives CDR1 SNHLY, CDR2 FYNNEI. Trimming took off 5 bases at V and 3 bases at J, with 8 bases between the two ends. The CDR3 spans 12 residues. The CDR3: CASSFDYYEQYF. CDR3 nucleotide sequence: TGTGCCAGCAGTTTCGACTACTACGAGCAGTACTTC.

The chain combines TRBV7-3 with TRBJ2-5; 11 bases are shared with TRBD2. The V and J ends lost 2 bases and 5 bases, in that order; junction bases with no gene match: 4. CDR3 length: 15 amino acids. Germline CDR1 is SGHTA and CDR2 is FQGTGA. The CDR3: CASSLPTSGTETQYF. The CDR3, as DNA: TGTGCCAGCAGCTTACCGACTAGCGGGACGGAGACCCAGTACTTC.

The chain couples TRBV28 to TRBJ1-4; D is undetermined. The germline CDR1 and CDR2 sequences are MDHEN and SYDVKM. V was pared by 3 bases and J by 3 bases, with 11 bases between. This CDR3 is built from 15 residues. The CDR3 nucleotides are TGTGCCAGCAGTTTCCGCAGTCCACCTAATGAAAAACTGTTTTTT. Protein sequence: CASSFRSPPNEKLFF.

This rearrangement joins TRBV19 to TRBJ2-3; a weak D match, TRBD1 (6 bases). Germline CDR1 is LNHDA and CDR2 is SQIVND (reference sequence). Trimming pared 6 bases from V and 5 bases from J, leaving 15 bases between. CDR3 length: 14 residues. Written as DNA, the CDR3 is TGTGCCAGTAGCCGGACAGTGATGCTAGATACGCAGTATTTT. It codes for CASSRTVMLDTQYF. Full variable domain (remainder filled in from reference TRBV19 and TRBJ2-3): DGGITQSPKYLFRKEGQNVTLSCEQNLNHDAMYWYRQDPGQGLRLIYYSQIVNDFQKGDIAEGYSVSREKKESFPLTVTSAQKNPTAFYLCASSRTVMLDTQYFGPGTRLTVL.

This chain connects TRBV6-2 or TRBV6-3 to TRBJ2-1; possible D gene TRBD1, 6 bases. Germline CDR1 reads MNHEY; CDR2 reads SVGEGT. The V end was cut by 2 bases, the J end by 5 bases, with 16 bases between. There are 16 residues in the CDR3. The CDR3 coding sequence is TGTGCCAGCAGTTACATCCGAGGGGGATACAACAATGAGCAGTTCTTC. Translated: CASSYIRGGYNNEQFF.

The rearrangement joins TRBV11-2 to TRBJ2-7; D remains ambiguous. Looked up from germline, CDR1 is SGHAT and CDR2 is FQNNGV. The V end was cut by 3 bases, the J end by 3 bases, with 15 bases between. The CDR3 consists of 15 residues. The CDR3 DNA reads TGTGCCAGCAGCTTCCATAGAGCTTCTTTCTACGAGCAGTACTTC. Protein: CASSFHRASFYEQYF.

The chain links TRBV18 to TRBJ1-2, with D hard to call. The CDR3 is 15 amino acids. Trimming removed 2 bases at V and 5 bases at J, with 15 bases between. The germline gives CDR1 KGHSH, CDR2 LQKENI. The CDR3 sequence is CASSPVPGGTYGYTF. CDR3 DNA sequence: TGTGCCAGCTCACCAGTCCCAGGAGGAACATATGGCTACACCTTC.

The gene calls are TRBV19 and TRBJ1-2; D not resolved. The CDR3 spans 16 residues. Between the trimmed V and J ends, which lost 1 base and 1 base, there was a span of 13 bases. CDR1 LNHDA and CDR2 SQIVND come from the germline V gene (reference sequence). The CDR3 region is CASSIGGPRGNYGYTF. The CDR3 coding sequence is TGTGCCAGTAGTATAGGTGGACCCCGGGGTAACTATGGCTACACCTTC.

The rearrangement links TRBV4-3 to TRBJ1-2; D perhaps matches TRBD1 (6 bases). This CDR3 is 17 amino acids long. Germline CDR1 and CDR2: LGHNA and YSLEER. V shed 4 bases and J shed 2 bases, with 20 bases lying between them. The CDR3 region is CASSPEGQPRPNYGYTF. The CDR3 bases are TGCGCCAGCAGCCCAGAAGGACAGCCAAGGCCGAACTATGGCTACACCTTC.

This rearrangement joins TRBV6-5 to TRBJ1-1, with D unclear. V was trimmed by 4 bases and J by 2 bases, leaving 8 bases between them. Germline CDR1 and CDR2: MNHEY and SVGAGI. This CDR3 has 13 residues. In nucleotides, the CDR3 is TGTGCCAGCAGTTCCTCGGCTAACACTGAAGCTTTCTTT. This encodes CASSSSANTEAFF.

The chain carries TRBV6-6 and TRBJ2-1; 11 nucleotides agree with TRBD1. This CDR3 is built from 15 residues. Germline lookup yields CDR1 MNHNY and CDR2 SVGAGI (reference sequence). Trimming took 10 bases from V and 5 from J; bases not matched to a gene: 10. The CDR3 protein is CATRLGQGGDNEQFF. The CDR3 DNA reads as TGTGCCACTCGTCTGGGACAGGGGGGGGACAATGAGCAGTTCTTC.

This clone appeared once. The CDR3, as DNA: TGTGCCAGCAGCTTGCGAGGAGGTCCGGGTGGCTACACCTTC. Translating it yields CASSLRGGPGGYTF. The J gene is TRBJ1-2, the V gene TRBV5-6; the D is unclear. Germline-derived CDR1 and CDR2 are SGHDT and YYEEEE. There are 14 residues in the CDR3. The V gene lost 1 base and the J gene lost 7 bases, with 14 bases spanning the gap.

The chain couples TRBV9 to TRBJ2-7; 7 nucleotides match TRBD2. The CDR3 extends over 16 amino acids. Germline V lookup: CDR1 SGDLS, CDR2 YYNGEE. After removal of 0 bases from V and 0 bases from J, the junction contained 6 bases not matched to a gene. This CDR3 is CASSVVGGRTSYEQYF. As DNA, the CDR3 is TGTGCCAGCAGCGTAGTGGGAGGGAGGACCTCCTACGAGCAGTACTTC.

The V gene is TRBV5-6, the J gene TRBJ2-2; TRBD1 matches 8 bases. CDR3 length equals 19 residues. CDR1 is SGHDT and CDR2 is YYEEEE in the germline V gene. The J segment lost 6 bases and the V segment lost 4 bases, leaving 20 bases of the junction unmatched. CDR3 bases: TGTGCCAGCAGCGTCGACCTTCCTGGAGACAGGGGAAAGTCCGGGGAGCTGTTTTTT. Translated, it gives CASSVDLPGDRGKSGELFF.

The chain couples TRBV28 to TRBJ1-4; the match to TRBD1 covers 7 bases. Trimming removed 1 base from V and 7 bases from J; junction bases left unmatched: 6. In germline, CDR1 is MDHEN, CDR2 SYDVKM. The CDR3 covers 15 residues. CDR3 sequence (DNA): TGTGCCAGCAGTTTATCTGACAGGGTGGGTGAAAAACTGTTTTTT. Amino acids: CASSLSDRVGEKLFF.

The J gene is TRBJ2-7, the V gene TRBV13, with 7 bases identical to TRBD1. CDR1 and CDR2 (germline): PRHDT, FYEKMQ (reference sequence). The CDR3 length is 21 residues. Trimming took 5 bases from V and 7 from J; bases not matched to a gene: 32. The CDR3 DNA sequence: TGTGCCAGCAGCGGGTACAGGGGCCATGACTCAAAGGGGGTCCCGTCGGTTGAGCAGTACTTC. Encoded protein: CASSGYRGHDSKGVPSVEQYF.